The entry that follows covers one T cell receptor (beta chain) sequence. A much larger clonotype is one base distant, so this may be a read error. TCR beta CDR3 regions were amplified from RNA. Carried out on the TCR CDR3, a first-round RT-PCR used the HTBI primer set. TCRdb ran MiXCR on the multiplex PCR reads and lists one entry per CDR3 protein. Of fewer than 350,000 distinct CDR3 sequences in the sample, around 23% are singletons; the top ten hold about 50%. The sample is drawn from a study of T cells in Graves' hyperthyroidism and ophthalmopathy. In the study overall: Any treatment followed the collection of peripheral blood at initial diagnosis.

The CDR3 is made up of 14 amino acids. CDR1 SGHTA and CDR2 FQGNSA come from the germline V gene. The receptor was isolated from a woman in her forties or fifties with Graves' hyperthyroidism. The rearrangement uses TRBV7-2 and TRBJ1-1; D not resolved. Sequencing used blood. CDR3 sequence (DNA): TGTGCCAGCAGCTTCCTAAGTACGAACAATGAAGCTTTCTTT. It translates to CASSFLSTNNEAFF.